The next 14 T cell receptor beta chains were all read from a single sample in a study of human T cells and chemical hapten exposure. The time point is: pre-sensitization, week 0. Described treatment: therapeutic diphenylcyclopropenone sensitization with weekly scalp DPC. TCRdb fed the RACE reads into MiXCR, producing one record per CDR3 protein. The sample lists about 350,000 distinct CDR3 sequences; 5% to 6.5% were seen once. The sequencing here drew on whole blood, taken in connection with sensitization to the hapten diphenylcyclopropenone (DPC). The source of these receptors is a woman under 30 with alopecia areata. Some clones in this sample may be carry-over from other donors' samples.

This clonotype occurred many times. CDR3 region: CASSESPRGSYEKLFF. DNA for the CDR3: TGTGCCAGCAGTGAATCCCCAAGAGGGTCCTATGAAAAACTGTTTTTT. The chain has TRBV25-1 and TRBJ1-4; D is ambiguous. This CDR3 contains 16 residues. Germline values: CDR1 MGHDK, CDR2 SYGVNS. Trimming took 1 base from V and 6 from J, leaving 15 bases between them.

This clonotype has ten or more counts. The rearrangement uses TRBV7-9 and TRBJ2-5; possibly TRBD2 for D (5 bases). Trimming took 5 bases from V and 1 from J, leaving 11 bases between them. Germline V CDR1 and CDR2: SEHNR, FQNEAQ (reference sequence). The CDR3 totals 14 residues. The CDR3 reads CASSPWRAQETQYF. CDR3 in DNA: TGTGCCAGCAGCCCGTGGCGGGCCCAAGAGACCCAGTACTTC.

This clonotype came up many times. V usage is TRBV7-9 and J usage is TRBJ2-1, with a tentative D call TRBD2 (6 bases). The V gene lost 5 bases and the J gene lost 9 bases, with 20 bases spanning the gap. The germline V gene encodes CDR1 SEHNR and CDR2 FQNEAQ (reference sequence). This CDR3 has 15 residues. The CDR3 reads CASSVRDSGRGEQFF. The CDR3 DNA reads TGTGCCAGCAGCGTCCGGGACTCTGGTCGGGGTGAGCAGTTCTTC.

The chain links TRBV6-2 or TRBV6-3 to TRBJ1-5; D possibly corresponds to TRBD1 (5 bases). The CDR3 covers 17 residues. Germline loops: CDR1 MNHEY, CDR2 SVGEGT. Trimming left V 0 bases short and J 3 bases short, with 15 bases between. The CDR3, as DNA: TGTGCCAGCAGTTACTCGGAAACAGGTCTTTACAATCAGCCCCAGCATTTT. Its translation is CASSYSETGLYNQPQHF.

This clonotype was detected many times. The CDR3 DNA reads as TGCAGCGGAACCCTAGCGGGCTCCTACAATGAGCAGTTCTTC. Protein sequence: CSGTLAGSYNEQFF. The J gene is TRBJ2-1, the V gene TRBV29-1; 8 bases align to TRBD2. V dropped 7 bases and J dropped 0; count of bases not matched to a gene: 5. Germline values: CDR1 SQVTM, CDR2 ANQGSEA. The CDR3 length is 14 residues.

This clonotype was recorded many times. This rearrangement joins TRBV7-2 to TRBJ2-3; D might be TRBD2 (6 bases). V was pared by 4 bases and J by 1 base, with 18 bases between. The CDR3 sequence is 17 residues long. Per germline, CDR1 SGHTA and CDR2 FQGNSA. CDR3 protein: CASSSFLGGGGTDTQYF. CDR3 DNA: TGTGCCAGCAGCTCCTTTCTCGGGGGAGGTGGCACAGATACGCAGTATTTT.

This chain links TRBV29-1 with TRBJ2-1; D may correspond to TRBD1 or TRBD2 (5 bases each). With 1 base removed from V and 7 bases from J, the gap between germline ends came to 8 bases. Germline lookup yields CDR1 SQVTM and CDR2 ANQGSEA. CDR3 length equals 12 residues. This CDR3 is CSVEVWGNEQFF. CDR3 bases: TGCAGCGTTGAAGTTTGGGGGAATGAGCAGTTCTTC.

This clonotype came up a few times. V gene TRBV2 combines with J gene TRBJ1-2, with 9 bases that match TRBD1. CDR1 is SNHLY, CDR2 FYNNEI, per germline. The CDR3 covers 15 residues. Trimming took 7 bases from V and 3 from J; bases not matched to a gene: 9. CDR3 coding DNA: TGTGCCAGCACCCCGGACAGGGGAGGTGACTATGGCTACACCTTC. Its translation: CASTPDRGGDYGYTF.

This clonotype showed up many times. The rearrangement uses TRBV7-2 and TRBJ2-3, with D unclear. Germline CDR1 and CDR2: SGHTA and FQGNSA. V was pared by 5 bases and J by 2 bases, with 14 bases between. The CDR3 runs 15 residues. CDR3 DNA: TGTGCCAGCAGCCAAGCCCTAGTGAACACAGATACGCAGTATTTT. Translation gives CASSQALVNTDTQYF.

J is TRBJ2-3 and V is TRBV4-2, with TRBD2 identical over 9 bases. This CDR3 has 17 amino acids. Germline V gene lookup returns CDR1 LGHNA and CDR2 YNFKEQ. Unmatched junction bases numbered 8, after V lost 2 bases and J lost 2 bases. Here the CDR3 reads CASSQNSGGRNTDTQYF. The CDR3 nucleotides read TGTGCCAGCAGCCAAAATAGCGGGGGCCGAAACACAGATACGCAGTATTTT.

The rearrangement uses TRBV7-8 and TRBJ2-1; TRBD2 aligns across 13 bases. V lost 4 bases and J lost 5; bases outside the gene matches: 5. Germline lookup yields CDR1 SGHVS and CDR2 FQNEAQ. The CDR3 runs to 16 residues. The CDR3 DNA follows: TGTGCCAGCAGCTCCGCCGGACTAGCGGGGGACAATGAGCAGTTCTTC. Encoded protein: CASSSAGLAGDNEQFF.

This clonotype was seen more than once but under ten times. The chain is built from TRBV24-1 and TRBJ2-2; D uncertain. The V end was cut by 0 bases, the J end by 4 bases, with 5 bases between. The germline V gene encodes CDR1 KGHDR and CDR2 SFDVKD. The CDR3 spans 14 residues. In DNA form, the CDR3 reads TGTGCCACCAGTGATTTGAAGGTCACCGGGGAGCTGTTTTTT. This encodes CATSDLKVTGELFF.

The V call is TRBV29-1, the J call TRBJ2-7; D call uncertain. CDR1 SQVTM and CDR2 ANQGSEA come from the germline V gene. V was clipped by 4 bases and J by 0 bases, with 25 bases between them. The CDR3 loop spans 18 amino acids. CDR3 in amino acids: CSVVPSGKPRFSSYEQYF. The CDR3 DNA reads TGCAGCGTTGTTCCTTCCGGTAAGCCCAGGTTTAGCTCCTACGAGCAGTACTTC.

This clonotype was counted many times. V and J are TRBV6-2 or TRBV6-3 and TRBJ2-5, with 7 bases that match TRBD1. CDR3 size: 14 residues. V lost 7 bases and J lost 4; bases outside the gene matches: 9. CDR1 is MNHEY, CDR2 SVGEGT, per germline. CDR3 in amino acids: CASTRNRGVETQYF. The CDR3 bases are TGTGCCAGCACGCGAAACAGGGGAGTAGAGACCCAGTACTTC.